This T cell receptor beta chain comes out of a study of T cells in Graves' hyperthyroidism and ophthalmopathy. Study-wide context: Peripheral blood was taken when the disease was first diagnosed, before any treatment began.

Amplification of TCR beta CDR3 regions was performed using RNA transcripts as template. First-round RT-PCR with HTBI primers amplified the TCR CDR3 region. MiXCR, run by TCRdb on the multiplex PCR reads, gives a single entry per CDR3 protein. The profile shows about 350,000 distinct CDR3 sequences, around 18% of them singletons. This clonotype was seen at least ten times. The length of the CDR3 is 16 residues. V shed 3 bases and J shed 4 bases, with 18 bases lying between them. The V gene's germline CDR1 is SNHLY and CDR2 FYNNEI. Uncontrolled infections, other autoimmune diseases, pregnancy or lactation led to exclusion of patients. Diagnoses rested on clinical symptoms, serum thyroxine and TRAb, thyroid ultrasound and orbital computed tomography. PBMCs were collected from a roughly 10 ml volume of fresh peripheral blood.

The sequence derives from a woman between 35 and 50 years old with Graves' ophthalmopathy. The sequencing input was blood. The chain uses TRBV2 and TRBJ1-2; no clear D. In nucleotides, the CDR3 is TGTGCCAGCAGTGAGTCCAGCCTTTCCTCCCTCTATGGCTACACCTTC. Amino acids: CASSESSLSSLYGYTF.